This TCR beta chain was sequenced during a study of beta chain features in type 1 diabetes. Study context: Healthy donors, compared against patients, showed similar age, gender and cell yields. General study results and limits: People with Type 1 diabetes carried modestly yet significantly shorter TCRB CDR3s in all four CD4+ subsets. These data did not resolve whether HLA type affects TCRB rearrangement.

Concerning this clone: Its antigen is undetermined.

The study reverse transcribed the entire isolated RNA, so it sequenced expressed TCRB transcripts. The assay was immunoSEQ multiplex PCR, and TCRdb's table has in-frame clones only and misses some. The sample has some 190,000 clones, roughly 8% seen once; the top ten hold under 0.55%. Stem cell-like memory, regulatory, central memory and naive CD4+ cells were sorted via CD45RO/CCR7/CD25/CD127/CD95/CD27. Sequencing was done on a sample of central memory CD4+ T cells from blood. This TCR was sampled from a man aged 18 to 30 with type 1 diabetes.

This CDR3 is CASSLLGVTDSNQPQHF. The CDR3 DNA sequence: TGTGCCAGCAGCTTGCTCGGAGTAACCGACAGCAATCAGCCCCAGCATTTT. The chain employs TRBV5-6 and TRBJ1-5, with no clear D. This CDR3 spans 17 amino acids. V lost 1 base, J lost 1 base, and 15 bases lay in between. Per the germline V gene, CDR1 is SGHDT and CDR2 is YYEEEE.